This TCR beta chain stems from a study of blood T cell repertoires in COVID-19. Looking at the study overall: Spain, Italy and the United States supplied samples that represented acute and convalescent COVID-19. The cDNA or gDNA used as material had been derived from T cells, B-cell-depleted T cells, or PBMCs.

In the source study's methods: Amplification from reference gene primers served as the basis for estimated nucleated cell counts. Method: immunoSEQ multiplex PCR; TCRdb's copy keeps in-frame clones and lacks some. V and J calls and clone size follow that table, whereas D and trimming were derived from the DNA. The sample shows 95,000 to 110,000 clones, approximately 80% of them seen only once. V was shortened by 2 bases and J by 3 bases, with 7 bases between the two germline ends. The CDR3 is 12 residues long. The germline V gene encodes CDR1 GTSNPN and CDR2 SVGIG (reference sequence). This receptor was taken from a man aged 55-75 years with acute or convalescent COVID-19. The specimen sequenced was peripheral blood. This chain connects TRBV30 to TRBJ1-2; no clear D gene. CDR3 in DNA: TGTGCCTGGAGTTGGAGATACTATGGCTACACCTTC. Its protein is CAWSWRYYGYTF. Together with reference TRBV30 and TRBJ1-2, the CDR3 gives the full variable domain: SQTIHQWPATLVQPVGSPLSLECTVEGTSNPNLYWYRQAAGRGLQLLFYSVGIGQISSEVPQNLSASRPQDRQFILSSKKLLLSDSGFYLCAWSWRYYGYTFGSGTRLTVV.